The clone carrying this T cell receptor (beta chain) has only a few counts. Its specificity is unknown. From the 5' RACE reads, TCRdb called clonotypes with MiXCR, one entry per CDR3 protein. The sample lists approximately 150,000 distinct CDR3 sequences, roughly a sixth occurring once. The data were obtained in a study of CD8 T cells in ankylosing spondylitis. Per germline, CDR1 LNHNV and CDR2 YYDKDF (reference sequence). This CDR3 spans 16 amino acids. V lost 0 bases and J lost 6, with 18 bases in between. Study-level points and caveats: Several of the motif variants were reported before in synovial fluid and blood from reactive arthritis. Typical of ankylosing spondylitis blood, it appeared, was a TCR beta motif of under 10 highly homologous variants. Disease-linked clones had a CD8+ phenotype and relatively low frequency in peripheral blood. Significant enrichment of disease-linked clones was reportedly seen in matched ankylosing spondylitis synovial fluid.

The sequencing sample was made of blood, either unsorted or a sorted T cell fraction (not recorded which). This receptor was taken from a male donor with ankylosing spondylitis. The chain is built from TRBV15 and TRBJ2-7; D remains unclear. CDR3 coding DNA: TGTGCCACCAGCAGAGATGAAGTCTCTCCCTTCGGCGAGCAGTACTTC. Translated, it gives CATSRDEVSPFGEQYF.